This T cell receptor beta chain was sequenced for a study of blood T cell repertoires in COVID-19. Study details: Whether acute or convalescent, the COVID-19 samples came from the United States, Italy and Spain. T cells, B-cell-depleted T cells, or PBMCs provided the cDNA or gDNA that served as material.

Original methodology: Nucleated cell number was recorded as an estimate derived from reference gene primer amplification. This table comes from immunoSEQ multiplex PCR, and its TCRdb copy is limited to in-frame clones, with some not included. V and J calls and clone size are those listed in that table; D and trimming were worked out from the DNA. In the table there are approximately 54,000 clones, about 87% of which are singletons. This clone was seen repeatedly, ten times or more. The CDR3 covers 15 residues. The V and J ends lost 1 base and 6 bases, in that order; junction bases with no gene match: 3. Germline CDR1 reads KGHSH; CDR2 reads LQKENI.

The source of this sequence is a man in his fifties or sixties with acute or convalescent COVID-19. The chain uses TRBV18 and TRBJ2-2; 9 positions agree with TRBD1. Sequenced sample: peripheral blood. As DNA, the CDR3 is TGTGCCAGCTCACCACTGGGACAGGGTTCCGGGGAGCTGTTTTTT. Its translation: CASSPLGQGSGELFF.